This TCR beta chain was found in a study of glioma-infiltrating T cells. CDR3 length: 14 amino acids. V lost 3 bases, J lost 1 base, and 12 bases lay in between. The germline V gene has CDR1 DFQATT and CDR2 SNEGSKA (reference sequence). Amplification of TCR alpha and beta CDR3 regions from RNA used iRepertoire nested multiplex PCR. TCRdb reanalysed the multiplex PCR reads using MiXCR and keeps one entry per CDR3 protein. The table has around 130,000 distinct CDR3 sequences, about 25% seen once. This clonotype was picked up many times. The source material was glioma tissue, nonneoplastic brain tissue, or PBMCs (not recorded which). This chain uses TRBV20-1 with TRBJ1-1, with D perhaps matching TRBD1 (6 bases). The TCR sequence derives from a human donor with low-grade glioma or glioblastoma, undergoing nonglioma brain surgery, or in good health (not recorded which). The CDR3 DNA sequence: TGCAGTGCTAGGTCAGGGGCAACGAACACTGAAGCTTTCTTT. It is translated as CSARSGATNTEAFF.